This T cell receptor (beta chain) was found in a study of primary melanoma T cells and metastatic recurrence. Libraries were prepared by immunoSEQ multiplex PCR; TCRdb keeps only in-frame clonotypes and omits some of them. The table for this sample gives 68 clones. What was sequenced was melanoma tumor tissue. The receptor source for this set is a human donor with melanoma.

The J gene is TRBJ1-5, the V gene TRBV28, with D unresolved. Trimming shortened V by 7 bases and J by 3 bases, and 10 bases separated the two germline ends. This CDR3 region has 13 residues. Germline CDR1 reads MDHEN; CDR2 reads SYDVKM. CDR3 in amino acids: CASKTVVNQPQHF. The CDR3 bases are TGTGCCAGCAAAACAGTTGTCAATCAGCCCCAGCATTTT.